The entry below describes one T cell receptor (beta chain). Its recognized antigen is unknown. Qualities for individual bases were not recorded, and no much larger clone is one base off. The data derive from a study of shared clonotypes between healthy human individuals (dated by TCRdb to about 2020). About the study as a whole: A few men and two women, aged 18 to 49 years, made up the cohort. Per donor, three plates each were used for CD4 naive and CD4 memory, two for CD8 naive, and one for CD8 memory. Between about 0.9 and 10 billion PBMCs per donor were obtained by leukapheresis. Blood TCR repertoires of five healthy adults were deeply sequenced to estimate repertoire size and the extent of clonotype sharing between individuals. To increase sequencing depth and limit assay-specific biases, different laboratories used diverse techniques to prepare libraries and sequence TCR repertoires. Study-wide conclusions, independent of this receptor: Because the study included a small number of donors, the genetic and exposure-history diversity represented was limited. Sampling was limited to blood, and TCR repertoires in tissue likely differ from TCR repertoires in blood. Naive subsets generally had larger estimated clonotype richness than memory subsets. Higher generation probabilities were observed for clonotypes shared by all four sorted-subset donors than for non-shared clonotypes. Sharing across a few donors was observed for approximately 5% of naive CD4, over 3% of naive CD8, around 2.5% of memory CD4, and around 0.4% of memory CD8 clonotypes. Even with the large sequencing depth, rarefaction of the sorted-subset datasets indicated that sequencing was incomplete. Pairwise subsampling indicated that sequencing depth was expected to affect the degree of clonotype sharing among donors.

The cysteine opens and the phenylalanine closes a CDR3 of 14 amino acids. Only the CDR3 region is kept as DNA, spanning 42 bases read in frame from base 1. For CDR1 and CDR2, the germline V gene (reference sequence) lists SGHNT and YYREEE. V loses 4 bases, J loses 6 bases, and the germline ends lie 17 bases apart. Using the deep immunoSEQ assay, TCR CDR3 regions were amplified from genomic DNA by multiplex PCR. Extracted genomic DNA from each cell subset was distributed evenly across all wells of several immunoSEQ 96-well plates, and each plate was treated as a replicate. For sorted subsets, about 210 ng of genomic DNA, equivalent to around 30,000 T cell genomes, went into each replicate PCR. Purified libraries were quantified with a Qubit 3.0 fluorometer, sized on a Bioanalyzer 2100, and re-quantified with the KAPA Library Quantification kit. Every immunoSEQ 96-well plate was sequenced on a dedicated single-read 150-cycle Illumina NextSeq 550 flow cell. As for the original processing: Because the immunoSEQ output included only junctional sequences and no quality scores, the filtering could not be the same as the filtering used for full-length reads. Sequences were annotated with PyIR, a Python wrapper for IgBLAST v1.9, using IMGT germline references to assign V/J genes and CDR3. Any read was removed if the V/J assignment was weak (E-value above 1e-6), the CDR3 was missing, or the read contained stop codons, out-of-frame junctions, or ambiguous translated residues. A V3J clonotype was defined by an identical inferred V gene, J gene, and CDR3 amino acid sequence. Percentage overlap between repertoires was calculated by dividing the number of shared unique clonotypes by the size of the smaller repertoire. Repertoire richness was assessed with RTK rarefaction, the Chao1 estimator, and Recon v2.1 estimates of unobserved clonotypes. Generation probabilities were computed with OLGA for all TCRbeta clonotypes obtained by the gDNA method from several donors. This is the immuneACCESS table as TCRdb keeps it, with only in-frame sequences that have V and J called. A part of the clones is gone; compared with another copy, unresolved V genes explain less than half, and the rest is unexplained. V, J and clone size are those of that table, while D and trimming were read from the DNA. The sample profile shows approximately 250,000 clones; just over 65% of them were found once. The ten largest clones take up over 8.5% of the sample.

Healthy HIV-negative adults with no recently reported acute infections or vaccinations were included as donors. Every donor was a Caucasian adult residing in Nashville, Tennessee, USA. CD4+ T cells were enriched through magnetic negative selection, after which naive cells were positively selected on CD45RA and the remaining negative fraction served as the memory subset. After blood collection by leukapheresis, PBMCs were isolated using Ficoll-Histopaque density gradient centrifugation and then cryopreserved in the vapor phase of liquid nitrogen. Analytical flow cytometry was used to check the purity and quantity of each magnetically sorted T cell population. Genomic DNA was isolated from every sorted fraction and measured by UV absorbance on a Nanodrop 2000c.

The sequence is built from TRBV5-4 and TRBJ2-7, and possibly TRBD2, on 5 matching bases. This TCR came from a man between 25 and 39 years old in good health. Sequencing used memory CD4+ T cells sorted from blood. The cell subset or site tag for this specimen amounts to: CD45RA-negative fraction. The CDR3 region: CASSNDGNRAEQYF. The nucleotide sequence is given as TGTGCCAGCAGCAATGACGGGAACCGGGCCGAGCAGTACTTC. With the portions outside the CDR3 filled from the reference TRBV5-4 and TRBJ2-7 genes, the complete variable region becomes ETGVTQSPTHLIKTRGQQVTLRCSSQSGHNTVSWYQQALGQGPQFIFQYYREEENGRGNFPPRFSGLQFPNYSSELNVNALELDDSALYLCASSNDGNRAEQYFGPGTRLTVT.